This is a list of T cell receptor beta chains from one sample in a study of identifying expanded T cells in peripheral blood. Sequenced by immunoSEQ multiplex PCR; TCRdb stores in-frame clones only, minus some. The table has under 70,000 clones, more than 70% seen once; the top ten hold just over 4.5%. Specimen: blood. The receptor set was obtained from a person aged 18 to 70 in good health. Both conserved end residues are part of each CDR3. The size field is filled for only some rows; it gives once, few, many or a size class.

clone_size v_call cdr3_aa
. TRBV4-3 CASSQDLGITEAFF
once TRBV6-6 CASSLHYTGELFF
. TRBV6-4 CAGSAGEVGANVLTF
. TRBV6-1 CASSGVQRNGYTF
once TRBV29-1 CSVEDQRRSPGTDTQYF
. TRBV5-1 CASSWDRGNEQYF
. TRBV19 CASSPGRAWGNEQFF
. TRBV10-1 CASSGSAGDPEQFF
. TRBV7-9 CASSLYPSGTGHSPLHF
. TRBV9 CASSPDGIRGYTF
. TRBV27 CASSSGTGLLLWGYTF
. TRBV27 CASSLLRQGGTDTQYF
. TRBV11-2 CASSLASRTDTQYF
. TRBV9 CASSALHGYTF
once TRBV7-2 CASSPNGETQYF
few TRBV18 CASSSDGNQPQHF
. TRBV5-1 CASRTTSGAYNEQFF
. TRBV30 CAWSLSGIDPGELFF
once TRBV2 CASRKMTGDNEQFF
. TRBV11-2 CASSFGTGVGKLFF
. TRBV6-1 CASSEARGGVGEKLFF
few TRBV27 CASSLSPNLQETQYF
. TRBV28 CASSLPGLAGFDTQYF
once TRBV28 CASKGDINTGELFF
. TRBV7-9 CASSLTGVGTEAFF
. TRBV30 CAWNQGGYGYTF
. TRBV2 CASSEAPGRQNIQYF
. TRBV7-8 CASSGYRDRSEGDYGYTF
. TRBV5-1 CASSWGTGGLAGGPYNEQFF
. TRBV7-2 CASSSQGALSGYTF
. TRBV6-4 CASSVGQDPYNEQFF
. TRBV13 CASSPPTSGGAHEQFF
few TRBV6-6 CASSYLGPNYGYTF
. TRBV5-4 CASSPSTLNEQFF
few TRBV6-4 CASSDSTGPDTQYF
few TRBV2 CAGSDRVNSPLHF
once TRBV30 CAWSTGSGELFF
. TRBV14 CASSQDPSNRYQETQYF
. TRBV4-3 CASSQDLGTGGDYGYTF
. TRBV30 CAWSVRAGGLFSYEQYF